This T cell receptor beta chain was sequenced in a study of blood T cells in healthy people across ages. The wider study: Per two T cells, about one barcoded beta molecule was captured through template switching.

The CDR3 covers 17 residues. Deletions cut 2 bases from V and 5 bases from J, with 22 bases between. Findings of the study overall: The study could not conclusively compare naive and antigen-experienced cells, given its unsorted PBMCs.

A minimum of 6 million PBMCs was isolated per sample. A second PCR, run for roughly 6 to 11 cycles, used a sample-barcoded 5' primer plus a J-beta primer mix. TCRdb reanalysed the 5' RACE reads using MiXCR and keeps one entry per CDR3 protein. In the table there are more than 650,000 distinct CDR3 sequences, about 20% of which are singletons. This clonotype has only a few counts. Its antigen is not known. This TCR came from a man aged 70 or older in good health. The sequenced material came from blood. J is TRBJ2-7 and V is TRBV12-3 or TRBV12-4; D perhaps matches TRBD1 (6 bases). CDR3 protein: CASSLSPLGHRVHEQYF. CDR3 sequence (DNA): TGTGCCAGCAGTTTAAGTCCCTTGGGTCACAGGGTTCACGAGCAGTACTTC.